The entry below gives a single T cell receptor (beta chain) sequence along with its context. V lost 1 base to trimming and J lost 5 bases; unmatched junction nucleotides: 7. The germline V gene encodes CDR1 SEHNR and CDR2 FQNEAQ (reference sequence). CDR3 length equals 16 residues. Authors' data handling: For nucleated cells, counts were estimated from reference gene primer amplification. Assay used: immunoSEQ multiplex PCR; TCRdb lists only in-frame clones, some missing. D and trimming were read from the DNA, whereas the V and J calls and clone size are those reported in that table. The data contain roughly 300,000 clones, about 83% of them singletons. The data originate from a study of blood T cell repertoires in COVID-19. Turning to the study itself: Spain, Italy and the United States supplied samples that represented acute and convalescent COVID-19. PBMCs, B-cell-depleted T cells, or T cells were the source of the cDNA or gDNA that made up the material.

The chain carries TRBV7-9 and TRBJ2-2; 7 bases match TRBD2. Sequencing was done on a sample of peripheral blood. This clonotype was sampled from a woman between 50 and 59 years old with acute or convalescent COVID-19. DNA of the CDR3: TGTGCCAGCAGCTTAGGGCGGGGGATTGCGACCGGGGAGCTGTTTTTT. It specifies CASSLGRGIATGELFF.